These 5 T cell receptor beta chains share one sample of origin, sequenced in a study of blood T cell repertoires in COVID-19. TCRdb's copy holds only in-frame clones and misses some; the assay was immunoSEQ multiplex PCR. The sample holds approximately 130,000 clones, over 70% seen once. The sequencing input was peripheral blood. The receptors stem from a man aged 50 to 59 with active COVID-19.

The chain uses TRBV6-1 and TRBJ2-2; D is undetermined. The germline CDR1 and CDR2 sequences are MNHNS and SASEGT. The CDR3 runs 13 residues. The V gene lost 2 bases and the J gene lost 5 bases, with 6 bases spanning the gap. The CDR3 sequence: CASSETRTGELFF. The DNA for the CDR3 is TGTGCCAGCAGTGAAACGAGGACCGGGGAGCTGTTTTTT.

CDR3 amino acids: CASRTTTGGWTGELFF. The CDR3 DNA reads TGTGCCAGTAGAACTACGACAGGGGGCTGGACCGGGGAGCTGTTTTTT. The chain carries TRBV19 and TRBJ2-2; TRBD1 matches at 10 bases. This CDR3 has 16 residues. Germline loops: CDR1 LNHDA, CDR2 SQIVND (reference sequence). V shed 6 bases, J shed 5 bases, and the junction held 9 bases outside the gene matches.

This clone appeared a single time. The chain's CDR3 is CASSRPDIKETQYF. Here the CDR3 DNA reads TGCGCCAGCAGCCGCCCTGACATAAAAGAGACCCAGTACTTC. The chain joins TRBV4-1 to TRBJ2-5; D is ambiguous. The ends were cut back, 4 bases at V and 3 bases at J, with 12 bases in the middle. The CDR3 is 14 residues long. Germline lookup yields CDR1 MGHRA and CDR2 YSYEKL.

This chain uses TRBV2 with TRBJ1-5, with a tentative D call TRBD1 (6 bases). Deletions cut 8 bases from V and 3 bases from J, with 11 bases between. This CDR3 is 13 amino acids long. Germline values: CDR1 SNHLY, CDR2 FYNNEI. The CDR3, as DNA: TGTGCCAGCGCACAGGGTACCAATCAGCCCCAGCATTTT. The encoded protein is CASAQGTNQPQHF.

This chain joins TRBV11-2 and TRBJ2-1; maybe TRBD2 (7 bases). CDR1 is SGHAT and CDR2 is FQNNGV in the germline V gene. The CDR3 extends over 19 amino acids. The V gene lost 5 bases and the J gene lost 0 bases, with 23 bases spanning the gap. The CDR3 is CASSGLRGGASSSYNEQFF. The CDR3, as DNA: TGTGCCAGCAGCGGTCTTAGAGGGGGGGCCTCTAGCTCCTACAATGAGCAGTTCTTC.